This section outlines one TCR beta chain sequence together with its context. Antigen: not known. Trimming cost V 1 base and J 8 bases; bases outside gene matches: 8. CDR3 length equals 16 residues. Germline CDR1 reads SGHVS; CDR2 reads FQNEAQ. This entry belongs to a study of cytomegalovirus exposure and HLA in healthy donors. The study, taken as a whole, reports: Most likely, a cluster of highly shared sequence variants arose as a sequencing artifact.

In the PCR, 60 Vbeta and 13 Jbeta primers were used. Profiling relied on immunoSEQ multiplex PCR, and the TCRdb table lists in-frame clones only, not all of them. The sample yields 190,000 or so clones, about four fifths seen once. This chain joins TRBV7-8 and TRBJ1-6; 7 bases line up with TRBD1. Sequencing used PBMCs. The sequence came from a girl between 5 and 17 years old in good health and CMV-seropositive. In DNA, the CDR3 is TGTGCCAGCAGCTTAGTGCGGACAGGACGCGATTCACCCCTCCACTTT. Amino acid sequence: CASSLVRTGRDSPLHF.